This TCR beta chain was obtained from a study of response to subunit inactivated influenza vaccine. A word on this clonotype: Antigen specificity is unknown.

Notes on the study in general: Every seasonal influenza vaccination brings in few new T cells, the authors suggested.

TCRdb used MiXCR to reprocess the RT-PCR reads, holding one entry per CDR3 protein. The sample shows 860,000 or so distinct CDR3 sequences, approximately 21% of them seen only once. Germline V gene data show CDR1 as MNHEY and CDR2 as SMNVEV (reference sequence). The V and J ends lost 5 bases and 5 bases respectively, with 19 bases between them. This CDR3 comprises 16 residues. The rearrangement joins TRBV27 to TRBJ2-1; the D gene is possibly TRBD2 (5 bases). The sample in question was PBMCs from blood, obtained less than 6 days after vaccination. This receptor was taken from a man in his fifties who received an inactivated influenza vaccine. Here the CDR3 reads CASSRSLGGSNNEQFF. CDR3 coding DNA: TGTGCCAGCAGTCGCAGTCTGGGTGGGAGCAACAATGAGCAGTTCTTC.